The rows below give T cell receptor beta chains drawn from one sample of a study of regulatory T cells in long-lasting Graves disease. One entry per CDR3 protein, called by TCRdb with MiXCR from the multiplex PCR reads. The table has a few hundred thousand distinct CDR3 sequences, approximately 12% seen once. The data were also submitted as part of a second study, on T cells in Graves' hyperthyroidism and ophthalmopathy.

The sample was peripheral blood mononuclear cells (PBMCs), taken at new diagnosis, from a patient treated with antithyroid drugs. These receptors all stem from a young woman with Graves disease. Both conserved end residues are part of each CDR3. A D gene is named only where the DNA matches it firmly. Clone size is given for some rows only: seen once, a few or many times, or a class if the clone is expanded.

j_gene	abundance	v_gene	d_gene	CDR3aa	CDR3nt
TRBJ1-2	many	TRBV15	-	CATSRGRQENYGYTF	TGTGCCACCAGCAGAGGCCGACAGGAAAACTATGGCTACACCTTC
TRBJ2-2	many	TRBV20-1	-	CSAGGALRTNTGELFF	TGCAGTGCTGGCGGCGCTCTGAGGACGAACACCGGGGAGCTGTTTTTT
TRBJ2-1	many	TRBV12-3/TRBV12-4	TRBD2	CASSLMGLAGGPYNEQFF	TGTGCCAGCAGTTTAATGGGACTAGCGGGAGGTCCCTACAATGAGCAGTTCTTC
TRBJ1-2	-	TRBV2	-	CASSEVSGRGGYTF	TGTGCCAGCAGTGAAGTCTCAGGGAGGGGTGGCTACACCTTC
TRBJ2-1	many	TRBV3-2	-	CASSQDALGEGSYNEQFF	TGTGCCAGCAGCCAAGATGCCTTGGGGGAGGGGTCCTACAATGAGCAGTTCTTC
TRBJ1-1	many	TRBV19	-	CASTLTGFEAFF	TGTGCCAGTACTTTAACAGGCTTTGAAGCTTTCTTT
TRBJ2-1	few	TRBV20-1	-	CSARGWSNNEQFF	TGCAGTGCTAGGGGTTGGTCGAACAATGAGCAGTTCTTC
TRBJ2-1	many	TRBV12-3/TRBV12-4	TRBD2	CASSPITSGGTNEQFF	TGTGCCAGCAGTCCAATTACTAGCGGGGGGACCAATGAGCAGTTCTTC
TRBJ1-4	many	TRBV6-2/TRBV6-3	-	CASSYSTANEKLFF	TGTGCCAGCAGTTACTCGACAGCTAATGAAAAACTGTTTTTT
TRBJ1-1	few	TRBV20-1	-	CSGGSQMNTEAFF	TGCAGTGGTGGTTCCCAGATGAACACTGAAGCTTTCTTT
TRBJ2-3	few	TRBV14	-	CASSQDMGADTQYF	TGTGCCAGCAGCCAAGATATGGGCGCAGATACGCAGTATTTT
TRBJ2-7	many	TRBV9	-	CASSAYGNSYEQYF	TGTGCCAGCAGCGCATATGGAAACTCCTACGAGCAGTACTTC
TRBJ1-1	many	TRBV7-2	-	CASSPAATNTEAFF	TGTGCCAGCAGCCCTGCGGCGACCAACACTGAAGCTTTCTTT
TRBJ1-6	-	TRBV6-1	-	CASRIGSYNSPLHF	TGTGCCAGCAGGATAGGCTCCTATAATTCACCCCTCCACTTT
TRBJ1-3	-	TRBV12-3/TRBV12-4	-	CASTRDGPWLYF	TGTGCCAGCACTCGGGACGGACCATGGTTATATTTT
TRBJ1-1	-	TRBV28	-	CASKPYRKNTEAFF	TGTGCCAGCAAACCTTACCGGAAGAACACTGAAGCTTTCTTT
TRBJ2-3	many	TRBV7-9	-	CASGAATDTQYF	TGTGCCAGCGGGGCCGCCACAGATACGCAGTATTTT
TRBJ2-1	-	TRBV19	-	CASSDRRGEQFF	TGTGCCAGTAGTGACAGGAGAGGTGAGCAGTTCTTC
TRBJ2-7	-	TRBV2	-	CASSVGTPSYNEQYF	TGTGCCAGCAGTGTGGGGACACCCTCCTACAATGAGCAGTACTTC
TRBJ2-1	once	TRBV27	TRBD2	CASTGLPGLPFNEQFF	TGTGCCAGCACGGGGTTACCGGGACTACCCTTCAATGAGCAGTTCTTC
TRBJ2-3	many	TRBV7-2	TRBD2	CAAGSKGTSGRISTDTQYF	TGTGCCGCGGGATCGAAAGGGACTAGCGGGAGGATAAGCACAGATACGCAGTATTTT
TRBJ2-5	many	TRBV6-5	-	CASSYSSTGAETQYF	TGTGCCAGCAGTTACTCCTCGACTGGCGCAGAGACCCAGTACTTC
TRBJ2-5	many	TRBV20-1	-	CSARRGVGLETQYF	TGCAGTGCTAGGAGGGGGGTGGGGTTAGAGACCCAGTACTTC
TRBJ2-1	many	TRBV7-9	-	CASSFLPAGAPYNEQFF	TGTGCCAGCAGCTTTTTACCGGCGGGGGCCCCCTACAATGAGCAGTTCTTC
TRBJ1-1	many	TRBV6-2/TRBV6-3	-	CASSQEMNTEAFF	TGTGCCAGCAGTCAGGAAATGAACACTGAAGCTTTCTTT
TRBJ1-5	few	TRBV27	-	CASGVGGVHNQPQHF	TGTGCCAGCGGAGTGGGAGGGGTACACAATCAGCCCCAGCATTTT
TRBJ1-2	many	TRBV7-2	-	CASSPGNGYTF	TGTGCCAGCAGCCCCGGGAATGGCTACACCTTC
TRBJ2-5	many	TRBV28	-	CASSLRAQETQYF	TGTGCCAGCAGTCTGAGGGCCCAAGAGACCCAGTACTTC
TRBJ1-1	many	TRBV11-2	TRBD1	CASSLWPGGLVTEAFF	TGTGCCAGCAGCTTATGGCCAGGGGGCTTGGTGACTGAAGCTTTCTTT
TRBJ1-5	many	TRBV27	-	CASSFYPPGQPQHF	TGTGCCAGCAGTTTCTACCCTCCCGGACAGCCCCAGCATTTT
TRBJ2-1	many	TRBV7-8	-	CASSWWGNAYNEQFF	TGTGCCAGCAGCTGGTGGGGTAACGCCTACAATGAGCAGTTCTTC
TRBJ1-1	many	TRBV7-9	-	CASSLVGRENTEAFF	TGTGCCAGCAGCTTAGTGGGACGGGAGAACACTGAAGCTTTCTTT
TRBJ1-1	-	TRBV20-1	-	CSARKTGGATEAFF	TGCAGTGCTAGGAAAACAGGAGGAGCCACTGAAGCTTTCTTT
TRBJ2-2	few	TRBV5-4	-	CASSLTLTGAGELFF	TGTGCCAGCAGCTTGACCCTTACGGGGGCCGGGGAGCTGTTTTTT
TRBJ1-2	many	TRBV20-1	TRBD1	CRGTGQESNYGYTF	TGCAGAGGGACAGGGCAGGAATCAAACTATGGCTACACCTTC
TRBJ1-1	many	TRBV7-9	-	CASSLRDGEAFF	TGTGCCAGCAGCTTGCGGGACGGTGAAGCTTTCTTT
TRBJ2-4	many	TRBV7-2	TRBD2	CASSLSGLVAPTGGNIQYF	TGTGCCAGCAGCTTATCGGGACTAGTGGCGCCGACCGGGGGAAACATTCAGTACTTC
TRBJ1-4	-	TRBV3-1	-	CASSQESEKLFF	TGTGCCAGCAGCCAAGAGAGTGAAAAACTGTTTTTT
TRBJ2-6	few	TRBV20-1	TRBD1	CSAHGRPTGSPSGANVLTF	TGCAGTGCTCATGGCCGACCGACAGGGTCCCCTTCTGGGGCCAACGTCCTGACTTTC
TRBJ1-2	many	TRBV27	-	CASSPGIWYGYTF	TGTGCCAGCAGTCCAGGGATATGGTATGGCTACACCTTC
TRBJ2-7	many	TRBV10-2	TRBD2	CASSHLAGPYEQYF	TGCGCCAGCAGTCACCTAGCGGGACCCTACGAGCAGTACTTC
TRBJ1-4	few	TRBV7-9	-	CASSLRGANEKLFF	TGTGCCAGCAGCCTGCGAGGGGCTAATGAAAAACTGTTTTTT
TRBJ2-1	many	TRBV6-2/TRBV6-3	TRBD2	CASSYSTSGNTNEQFF	TGTGCCAGCAGTTACTCGACTAGCGGGAATACCAATGAGCAGTTCTTC
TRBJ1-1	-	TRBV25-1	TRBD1	CASSVWTGGTMKAFF	TGTGCCAGCAGTGTCTGGACAGGGGGTACTATGAAGGCTTTCTTT
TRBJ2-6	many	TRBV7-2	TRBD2	CASSTTSGYSGANVLTF	TGTGCCAGCAGCACGACTAGCGGCTACTCTGGGGCCAACGTCCTGACTTTC
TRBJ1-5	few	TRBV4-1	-	CASSLGVGSNQPQHF	TGCGCCAGCAGCCTCGGGGTTGGGAGCAATCAGCCCCAGCATTTT
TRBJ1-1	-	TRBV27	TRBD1	CASSLSKRQGAYTEAFF	TGTGCCAGCAGTTTATCGAAGAGACAGGGGGCGTACACTGAAGCTTTCTTT
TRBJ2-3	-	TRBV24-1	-	CATSDPDSGGRTDTQYF	TGTGCCACCAGTGATCCCGATTCCGGGGGCCGGACAGATACGCAGTATTTT
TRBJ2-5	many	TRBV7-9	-	CASSLGRDVETQYF	TGTGCCAGCAGCTTAGGACGCGACGTAGAGACCCAGTACTTC
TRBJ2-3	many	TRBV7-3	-	CASSLSGITDTQYF	TGTGCCAGCAGCCTAAGCGGCATAACAGATACGCAGTATTTT
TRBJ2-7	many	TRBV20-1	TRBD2	CSAPRDYDYEQYF	TGCAGTGCCCCACGGGACTACGACTACGAGCAGTACTTC
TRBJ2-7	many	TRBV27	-	CASRPLDGPIYEQYF	TGTGCCAGCAGGCCCCTTGACGGTCCGATCTACGAGCAGTACTTC
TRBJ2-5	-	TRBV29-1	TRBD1	CSVERFPDRGFETQYF	TGCAGCGTTGAACGTTTTCCGGACAGGGGTTTCGAGACCCAGTACTTC